Shown below are 7 T cell receptor beta chains from a single sample sequenced in a study of OX40 agonist ivuxolimab in advanced cancers. Assay used: immunoSEQ multiplex PCR; TCRdb lists only in-frame clones, some missing. The sample lists about 37,000 clones, around four fifths occurring once. This specimen consisted of CD4+ or CD8+ T cells sorted from blood, obtained in a trial of the OX40 agonist ivuxolimab. The receptors stem from an adult with an advanced solid tumor such as melanoma, head and neck, liver or kidney cancer.

This chain joins TRBV9 and TRBJ2-5, with 7 bases lining up with TRBD2. The CDR3 length is 16 residues. The V segment lost 0 bases and the J segment 5 bases; nucleotides outside the gene matches: 10. Germline V gene sequence: CDR1 SGDLS, CDR2 YYNGEE. The CDR3 DNA follows: TGTGCCAGCAGCGTAGGGGGAGGGAGTGTGGGCGAGACCCAGTACTTC. Encoded protein: CASSVGGGSVGETQYF.

The chain uses TRBV4-1 and TRBJ2-2; 12 nucleotides agree with TRBD2. J gave up 6 bases and V 4 bases, and 6 bases lay outside the gene matches. The CDR3 loop spans 16 amino acids. Germline V lookup: CDR1 MGHRA, CDR2 YSYEKL. DNA of the CDR3: TGCGCCAGCAGCCCTCCGACTAGCGGGAGTGCCGGGGAGCTGTTTTTT. Protein sequence: CASSPPTSGSAGELFF.

V gene TRBV4-1 combines with J gene TRBJ2-2; 10 bases are a match to TRBD2. This CDR3 has 16 residues. The germline V gene has CDR1 MGHRA and CDR2 YSYEKL. V dropped 4 bases and J dropped 4; count of bases not matched to a gene: 6. CDR3: CASSRASGSSTGELFF. CDR3 DNA sequence: TGCGCCAGCAGCCGGGCTAGCGGGAGTTCCACCGGGGAGCTGTTTTTT.

V and J are TRBV5-8 and TRBJ2-7; no firm D call. This CDR3 is 15 amino acids long. CDR1 and CDR2 (germline): SGHTS, YDEGEE. The V and J ends lost 1 base and 2 bases respectively, with 13 bases between them. The CDR3 DNA reads as TGTGCCAGCAGCTTGCTGGCAGGTTTTACCTACGAGCAGTACTTC. Protein: CASSLLAGFTYEQYF.

V gene TRBV5-1 combines with J gene TRBJ2-3; perhaps TRBD2 as D (6 bases). The CDR3 extends over 13 amino acids. From germline, CDR1 is SGHRS and CDR2 YFSETQ. V was trimmed by 7 bases and J by 5 bases, leaving 14 bases between them. This chain's CDR3 is CASGPSAEDTQYF. As DNA, the CDR3 is TGCGCCAGCGGTCCTAGCGCGGAAGATACGCAGTATTTT.

The chain couples TRBV7-2 to TRBJ2-7; 8 bases are shared with TRBD1. This CDR3 has 13 amino acids. The V segment lost 3 bases and the J segment 7 bases; nucleotides outside the gene matches: 5. Germline values: CDR1 SGHTA, CDR2 FQGNSA. CDR3 nucleotide sequence: TGTGCCAGCAGCTTTCCAGGGGGCGGGGAGCAGTACTTC. This gives the protein CASSFPGGGEQYF.

This clone was observed a single time. The chain is built from TRBV4-2 and TRBJ2-1, with D perhaps TRBD1 or TRBD2 (5 bases each). V lost 4 bases to trimming and J lost 3 bases, with 10 bases between them. CDR1 is LGHNA and CDR2 is YNFKEQ in the germline V gene. There are 14 residues in the CDR3. CDR3 amino acids: CASSPRDRYNEQFF. In nucleotides, the CDR3 is TGTGCCAGCAGCCCCCGGGACCGCTACAATGAGCAGTTCTTC.